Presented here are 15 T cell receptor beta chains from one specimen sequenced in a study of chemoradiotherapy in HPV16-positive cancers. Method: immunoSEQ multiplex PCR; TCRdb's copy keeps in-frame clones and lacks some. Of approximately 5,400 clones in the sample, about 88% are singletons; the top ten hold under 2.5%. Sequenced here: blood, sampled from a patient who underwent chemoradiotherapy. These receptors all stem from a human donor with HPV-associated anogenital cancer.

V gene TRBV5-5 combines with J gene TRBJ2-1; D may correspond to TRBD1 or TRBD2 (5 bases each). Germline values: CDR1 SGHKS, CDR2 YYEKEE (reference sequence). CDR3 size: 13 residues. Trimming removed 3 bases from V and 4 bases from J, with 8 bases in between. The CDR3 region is CASSSGRYNEQFF. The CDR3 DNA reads TGTGCCAGCAGCTCGGGACGGTACAATGAGCAGTTCTTC.

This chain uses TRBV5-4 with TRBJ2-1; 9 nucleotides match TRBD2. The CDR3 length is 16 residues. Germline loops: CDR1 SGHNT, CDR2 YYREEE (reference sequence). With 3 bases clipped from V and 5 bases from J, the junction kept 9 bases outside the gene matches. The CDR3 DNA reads TGTGCCAGCAGCTCCCTAATGGCGGGAGGGAACAATGAGCAGTTCTTC. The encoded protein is CASSSLMAGGNNEQFF.

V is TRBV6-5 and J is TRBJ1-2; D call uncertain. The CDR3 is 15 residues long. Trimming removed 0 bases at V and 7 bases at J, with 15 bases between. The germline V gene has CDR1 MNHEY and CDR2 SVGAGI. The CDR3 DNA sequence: TGTGCCAGCAGTTACTCCGGCGGGGTACTTGGTGGCTACACCTTC. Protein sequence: CASSYSGGVLGGYTF.

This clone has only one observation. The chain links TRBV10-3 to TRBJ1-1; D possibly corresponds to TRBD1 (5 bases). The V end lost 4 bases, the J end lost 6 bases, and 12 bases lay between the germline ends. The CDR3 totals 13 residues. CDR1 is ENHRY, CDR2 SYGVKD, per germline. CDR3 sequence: CAISGIDRPEAFF. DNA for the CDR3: TGTGCCATCAGTGGGATAGACAGACCTGAAGCTTTCTTT.

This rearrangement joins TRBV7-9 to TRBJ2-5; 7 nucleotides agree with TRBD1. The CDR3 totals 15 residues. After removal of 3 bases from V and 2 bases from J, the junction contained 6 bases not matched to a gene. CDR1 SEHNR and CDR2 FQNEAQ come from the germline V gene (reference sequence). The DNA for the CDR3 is TGTGCCAGCAGCTTCGGACAGGTGGGACAAGAGACCCAGTACTTC. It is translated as CASSFGQVGQETQYF.

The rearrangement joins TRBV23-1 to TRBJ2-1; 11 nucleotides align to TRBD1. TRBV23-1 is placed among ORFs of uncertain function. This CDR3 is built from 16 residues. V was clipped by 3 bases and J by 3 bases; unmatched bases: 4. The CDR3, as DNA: TGCGCCAGCAGTCACCGGACAGGGGGCGACTACAATGAGCAGTTCTTC. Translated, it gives CASSHRTGGDYNEQFF.

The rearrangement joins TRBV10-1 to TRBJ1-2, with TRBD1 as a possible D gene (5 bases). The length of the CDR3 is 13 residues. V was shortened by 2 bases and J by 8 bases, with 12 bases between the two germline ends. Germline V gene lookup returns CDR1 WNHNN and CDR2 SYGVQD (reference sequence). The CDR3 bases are TGCGCCAGCAGTGAGCTAACAGGAGGCGGCTACACCTTC. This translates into CASSELTGGGYTF.

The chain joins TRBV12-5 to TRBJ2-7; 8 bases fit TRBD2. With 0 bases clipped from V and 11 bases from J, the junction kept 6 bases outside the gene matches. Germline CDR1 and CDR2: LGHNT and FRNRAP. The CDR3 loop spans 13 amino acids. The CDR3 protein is CASGLVSGAGKYF. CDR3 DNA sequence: TGTGCTAGTGGTTTGGTTAGCGGGGCCGGCAAGTACTTC.

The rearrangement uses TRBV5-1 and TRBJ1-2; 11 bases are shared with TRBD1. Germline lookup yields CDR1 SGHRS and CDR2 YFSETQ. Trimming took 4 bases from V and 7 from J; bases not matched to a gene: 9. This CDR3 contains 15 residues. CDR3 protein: CASSLRGQGVFGYTF. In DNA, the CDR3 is TGCGCCAGCAGCCTCCGGGGACAGGGGGTTTTTGGCTACACCTTC.

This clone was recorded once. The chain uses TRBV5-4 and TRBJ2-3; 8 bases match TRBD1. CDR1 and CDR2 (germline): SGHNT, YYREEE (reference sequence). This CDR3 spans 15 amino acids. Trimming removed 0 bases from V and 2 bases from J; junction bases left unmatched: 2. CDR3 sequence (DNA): TGTGCCAGCAGCTTGGGGGGACAGGCCACAGATACGCAGTATTTT. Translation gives CASSLGGQATDTQYF.

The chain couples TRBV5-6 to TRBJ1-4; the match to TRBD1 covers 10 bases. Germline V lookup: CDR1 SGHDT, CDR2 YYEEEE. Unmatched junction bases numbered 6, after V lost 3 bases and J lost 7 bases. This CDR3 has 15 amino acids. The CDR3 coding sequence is TGTGCCAGCAGCTGGACAGGGGGGACGGGTGAAAAACTGTTTTTT. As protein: CASSWTGGTGEKLFF.

In DNA, the CDR3 is TGCGCCAGCAGCTTGGAGGGGGGCGATTGGGACATTCAGTACTTC. Translating gives CASSLEGGDWDIQYF. V gene TRBV5-1 combines with J gene TRBJ2-4; possibly TRBD1 or TRBD2 for D (6 bases each). Germline V gene lookup returns CDR1 SGHRS and CDR2 YFSETQ. The ends were cut back, 0 bases at V and 8 bases at J, with 15 bases in the middle. The CDR3 has 15 residues.

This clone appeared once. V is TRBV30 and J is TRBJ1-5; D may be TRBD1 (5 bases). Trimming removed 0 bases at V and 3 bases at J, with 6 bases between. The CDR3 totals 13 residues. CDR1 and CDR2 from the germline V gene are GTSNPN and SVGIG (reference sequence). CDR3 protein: CAWSVQDNQPQHF. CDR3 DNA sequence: TGTGCCTGGAGTGTACAGGACAATCAGCCCCAGCATTTT.

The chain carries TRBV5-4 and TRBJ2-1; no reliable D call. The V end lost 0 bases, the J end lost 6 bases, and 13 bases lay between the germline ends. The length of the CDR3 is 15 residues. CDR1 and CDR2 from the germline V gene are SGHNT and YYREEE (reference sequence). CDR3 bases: TGTGCCAGCAGCTTGGAAGGTTGGGCGGCCAATGAGCAGTTCTTC. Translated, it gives CASSLEGWAANEQFF.

In DNA form, the CDR3 reads TGTGCCAGCAGCTTAGTGGGCACCTCCTACGAGCAGTACTTC. Its protein product is CASSLVGTSYEQYF. This chain links TRBV7-2 with TRBJ2-7; D remains ambiguous. The CDR3 contains 14 residues. Germline V lookup: CDR1 SGHTA, CDR2 FQGNSA. Trimming shortened V by 1 base and J by 0 bases, and 7 bases separated the two germline ends.